Listed below are T cell receptor beta chains from one sample, sequenced in a study of shared clonotypes between healthy human individuals. Profiling relied on immunoSEQ multiplex PCR, and the TCRdb table lists in-frame clones only, not all of them. The sample consists of roughly 2.5 million clones, about 92% of them appearing once. Sequenced input: naive CD4+ T cells sorted from blood. These receptors came from a man younger than 30 in good health. The CDR3 runs from the conserved cysteine through the conserved F or W. Each record gives: J gene, V gene, clone size, D gene, CDR3 protein, CDR3 DNA. D genes are given only for firm matches. Only some rows state a clone size, as once, few, many or a class for expanded clones.

J gene: TRBJ2-6; V gene: TRBV27; clone size: NA; D gene: NA; CDR3 protein: CASTPRGRDSGANVLTF; CDR3 DNA: TGTGCCAGCACCCCTAGGGGCAGGGACTCCGGGGCCAACGTCCTGACTTTC
J gene: TRBJ2-3; V gene: TRBV5-1; clone size: NA; D gene: NA; CDR3 protein: CASSLEAADTQYF; CDR3 DNA: TGCGCCAGCAGCTTGGAGGCAGCAGATACGCAGTATTTT
J gene: TRBJ1-5; V gene: TRBV4-1; clone size: NA; D gene: NA; CDR3 protein: CASSQGWADRRDSNQPQHF; CDR3 DNA: TGCGCCAGCAGCCAAGGATGGGCCGACAGGAGGGATAGCAATCAGCCCCAGCATTTT
J gene: TRBJ1-5; V gene: TRBV18; clone size: once; D gene: TRBD1; CDR3 protein: CASSPPGGVSGNQPQHF; CDR3 DNA: TGTGCCAGCTCACCTCCAGGGGGAGTGAGCGGCAATCAGCCCCAGCATTTT
J gene: TRBJ1-6; V gene: TRBV5-1; clone size: few; D gene: NA; CDR3 protein: CASSLDGRNSPLHF; CDR3 DNA: TGCGCCAGCAGCTTGGACGGTCGGAATTCACCCCTCCACTTT
J gene: TRBJ1-6; V gene: TRBV9; clone size: NA; D gene: NA; CDR3 protein: CASSALGSNNSPLHF; CDR3 DNA: TGTGCCAGCAGCGCCCTAGGGAGCAATAATTCACCCCTCCACTTT
J gene: TRBJ2-7; V gene: TRBV29-1; clone size: NA; D gene: TRBD2; CDR3 protein: CSVVTSGGVYEQYF; CDR3 DNA: TGCAGCGTTGTGACTAGCGGGGGGGTGTACGAGCAGTACTTC
J gene: TRBJ1-5; V gene: TRBV5-8; clone size: NA; D gene: NA; CDR3 protein: CASSLTGPNQPQHF; CDR3 DNA: TGTGCCAGCAGCCTGACAGGCCCTAATCAGCCCCAGCATTTT
J gene: TRBJ1-5; V gene: TRBV5-1; clone size: NA; D gene: NA; CDR3 protein: CASSLFGDSNQPQHF; CDR3 DNA: TGCGCCAGCAGCCTGTTCGGGGATAGCAATCAGCCCCAGCATTTT
J gene: TRBJ2-7; V gene: TRBV19; clone size: few; D gene: TRBD1; CDR3 protein: CASGTGTGAGEQYF; CDR3 DNA: TGTGCCAGTGGGACCGGGACAGGGGCGGGTGAGCAGTACTTC
J gene: TRBJ2-3; V gene: TRBV5-6; clone size: NA; D gene: NA; CDR3 protein: CASSLLGSSSTDTQYF; CDR3 DNA: TGTGCCAGCAGTCTACTAGGCAGTTCTAGCACAGATACGCAGTATTTT
J gene: TRBJ2-1; V gene: TRBV6-5; clone size: NA; D gene: NA; CDR3 protein: CASSYSAGDDEQFF; CDR3 DNA: TGTGCCAGCAGTTATTCGGCAGGGGATGATGAGCAGTTCTTC
J gene: TRBJ1-4; V gene: TRBV7-6; clone size: once; D gene: NA; CDR3 protein: CASSLAGGLEKLFF; CDR3 DNA: TGTGCCAGCAGCTTAGCAGGGGGGTTGGAAAAACTGTTTTTT
J gene: TRBJ1-2; V gene: TRBV7-9; clone size: once; D gene: NA; CDR3 protein: CASSLGVLYGYTF; CDR3 DNA: TGTGCCAGCAGCTTAGGGGTCCTCTATGGCTACACCTTC
J gene: TRBJ2-3; V gene: TRBV7-2; clone size: once; D gene: NA; CDR3 protein: CASSLNGRRDTQYF; CDR3 DNA: TGTGCCAGCAGCTTAAACGGGAGAAGAGATACGCAGTATTTT
J gene: TRBJ2-3; V gene: TRBV4-1; clone size: NA; D gene: TRBD2; CDR3 protein: CASSQEVLAGTDTQYF; CDR3 DNA: TGCGCCAGCAGCCAAGAGGTCCTAGCGGGAACAGATACGCAGTATTTT
J gene: TRBJ1-5; V gene: TRBV10-1; clone size: NA; D gene: NA; CDR3 protein: CASSVHLPHGGRGSNQPQHF; CDR3 DNA: TGCGCCAGCAGTGTCCACCTCCCACACGGGGGTCGGGGTAGCAATCAGCCCCAGCATTTT
J gene: TRBJ2-2; V gene: TRBV27; clone size: NA; D gene: NA; CDR3 protein: CASSASTGALFF; CDR3 DNA: TGTGCCAGCAGTGCCTCGACCGGGGCGCTGTTTTTT
J gene: TRBJ2-5; V gene: TRBV27; clone size: NA; D gene: NA; CDR3 protein: CASSPWRGETQYF; CDR3 DNA: TGTGCCAGCAGTCCCTGGAGGGGAGAGACCCAGTACTTC
J gene: TRBJ2-1; V gene: TRBV4-1; clone size: NA; D gene: TRBD2; CDR3 protein: CASSPPGLAVYNEQFF; CDR3 DNA: TGCGCCAGCAGCCCCCCGGGACTAGCGGTTTACAATGAGCAGTTCTTC
J gene: TRBJ1-4; V gene: TRBV28; clone size: NA; D gene: NA; CDR3 protein: CASRTGLEKLFF; CDR3 DNA: TGTGCCAGCAGGACGGGTCTCGAAAAACTGTTTTTT
J gene: TRBJ2-1; V gene: TRBV5-6; clone size: NA; D gene: NA; CDR3 protein: CASSLLSVGASYNEQFF; CDR3 DNA: TGTGCCAGCAGCTTGTTGTCCGTCGGGGCCAGCTACAATGAGCAGTTCTTC
J gene: TRBJ1-3; V gene: TRBV5-6; clone size: NA; D gene: NA; CDR3 protein: CASVLRHSGNTIYF; CDR3 DNA: TGTGCCAGCGTCCTAAGGCACTCTGGAAACACCATATATTTT
J gene: TRBJ1-6; V gene: TRBV5-1; clone size: NA; D gene: NA; CDR3 protein: CASSLERGGPLHF; CDR3 DNA: TGCGCCAGCAGCTTGGAAAGGGGGGGACCCCTCCACTTT
J gene: TRBJ2-3; V gene: TRBV5-8; clone size: NA; D gene: TRBD1; CDR3 protein: CASSLVGGTGLTDTQYF; CDR3 DNA: TGTGCCAGCAGCTTGGTGGGCGGGACAGGGTTAACAGATACGCAGTATTTT
J gene: TRBJ2-3; V gene: TRBV9; clone size: NA; D gene: NA; CDR3 protein: CASSPRGRGARTDTQYF; CDR3 DNA: TGTGCCAGCAGCCCTCGTGGACGGGGGGCTCGCACAGATACGCAGTATTTT
J gene: TRBJ2-1; V gene: TRBV11-2; clone size: NA; D gene: NA; CDR3 protein: CASSLALLNEQFF; CDR3 DNA: TGTGCCAGCAGCTTGGCCCTCCTCAATGAGCAGTTCTTC
J gene: TRBJ2-1; V gene: TRBV10-3; clone size: NA; D gene: TRBD2; CDR3 protein: CAISGGAGGEVYLQFF; CDR3 DNA: TGTGCCATCAGTGGCGGGGCGGGGGGTGAAGTTTATTTGCAGTTCTTC
J gene: TRBJ1-2; V gene: TRBV5-1; clone size: NA; D gene: NA; CDR3 protein: CASSIGGSGYTF; CDR3 DNA: TGCGCCAGCAGCATCGGGGGAAGTGGCTACACCTTC
J gene: TRBJ1-6; V gene: TRBV30; clone size: NA; D gene: TRBD1; CDR3 protein: CAWSPRGTGGFSPLHF; CDR3 DNA: TGTGCCTGGAGTCCTAGAGGGACAGGGGGTTTTTCACCCCTCCACTTT
J gene: TRBJ1-1; V gene: TRBV14; clone size: few; D gene: NA; CDR3 protein: CASSLLEGGRDTEAFF; CDR3 DNA: TGTGCCAGCAGCCTCCTGGAAGGGGGACGGGACACTGAAGCTTTCTTT
J gene: TRBJ2-3; V gene: TRBV6-6; clone size: NA; D gene: NA; CDR3 protein: CASSKAPDTQYF; CDR3 DNA: TGTGCCAGCAGTAAGGCCCCAGATACGCAGTATTTT
J gene: TRBJ2-5; V gene: TRBV5-1; clone size: NA; D gene: NA; CDR3 protein: CASSLVGSEETQYF; CDR3 DNA: TGCGCCAGCAGCTTGGTGGGTAGCGAAGAGACCCAGTACTTC
J gene: TRBJ1-1; V gene: TRBV19; clone size: NA; D gene: TRBD1; CDR3 protein: CASSHRGLNTEAFF; CDR3 DNA: TGTGCCAGTAGTCACAGGGGCCTGAACACTGAAGCTTTCTTT
J gene: TRBJ2-3; V gene: TRBV7-8; clone size: NA; D gene: TRBD1; CDR3 protein: CASSLAGGTGRTDTQYF; CDR3 DNA: TGTGCCAGCAGCTTAGCGGGCGGGACAGGGCGCACAGATACGCAGTATTTT
J gene: TRBJ1-2; V gene: TRBV28; clone size: NA; D gene: TRBD1; CDR3 protein: CASSFRTGGANYGYTF; CDR3 DNA: TGTGCCAGCAGTTTTCGGACAGGGGGGGCTAACTATGGCTACACCTTC
J gene: TRBJ1-5; V gene: TRBV10-1; clone size: NA; D gene: NA; CDR3 protein: CASQVYDSNQPQHF; CDR3 DNA: TGCGCCAGCCAGGTTTATGATAGCAATCAGCCCCAGCATTTT
J gene: TRBJ2-2; V gene: TRBV30; clone size: NA; D gene: TRBD1; CDR3 protein: CAWSVIRTGPAGELFF; CDR3 DNA: TGTGCCTGGAGTGTTATTAGGACAGGGCCCGCCGGGGAGCTGTTTTTT